This TCR beta chain was documented in a study of blood T cell repertoires in COVID-19. Study context: COVID-19 samples from acute and convalescent phases originated in the United States, Italy and Spain.

Measured with immunoSEQ multiplex PCR; TCRdb has only the in-frame clones, and not every one. The repertoire holds about 270,000 clones, with roughly 84% as singletons. Enrolled during active infection, Seattle patients were then followed longitudinally. Germline V gene lookup returns CDR1 GTSNPN and CDR2 SVGIG (reference sequence). Trimming took 4 bases from V and 10 from J, leaving 19 bases between them. There are 14 residues in the CDR3. The material sequenced was peripheral blood. This sequence joins TRBV30 and TRBJ1-4, with a weak D call TRBD1 (6 bases). This TCR came from a human donor with COVID-19, enrolled during active disease. The donor label of this sample is uncertain. CDR3 in DNA: TGTGCCTGGAACCCTCCCGGACAGATACGAAAACTGTTTTTT. It translates to CAWNPPGQIRKLFF.